Sequencing of this TCR beta chain was carried out in a study of blood T cell repertoires in COVID-19. Background on the study: Italy, Spain and the United States were the sources of the convalescent and acute COVID-19 samples. PBMCs, B-cell-depleted T cells, or T cells provided the cDNA or gDNA that made up the material.

Original analysis: Amplification with reference gene primers provided the estimates of nucleated cell counts. The table came from immunoSEQ multiplex PCR; TCRdb's copy has only in-frame clones and leaves some out. For V, J and clone size, that table is used; D and trimming come from the DNA. Of some 200,000 clones in the sample, around 84% were seen once. CDR1 and CDR2 from the germline V gene are SGHTA and FQGNSA. The CDR3 consists of 14 residues. Trimming cost V 0 bases and J 7 bases, with 10 bases left between them. The Seattle site enrolled patients during active infection and followed them longitudinally.

The sequenced material came from peripheral blood. This clonotype originated in a woman of 80 years or more with COVID-19, enrolled during active disease. The chain has TRBV7-2 and TRBJ2-1; the D is unclear. DNA of the CDR3: TGTGCCAGCAGCTTAGCCCCGGCGGCGAATGAGCAGTTCTTC. Translating gives CASSLAPAANEQFF.